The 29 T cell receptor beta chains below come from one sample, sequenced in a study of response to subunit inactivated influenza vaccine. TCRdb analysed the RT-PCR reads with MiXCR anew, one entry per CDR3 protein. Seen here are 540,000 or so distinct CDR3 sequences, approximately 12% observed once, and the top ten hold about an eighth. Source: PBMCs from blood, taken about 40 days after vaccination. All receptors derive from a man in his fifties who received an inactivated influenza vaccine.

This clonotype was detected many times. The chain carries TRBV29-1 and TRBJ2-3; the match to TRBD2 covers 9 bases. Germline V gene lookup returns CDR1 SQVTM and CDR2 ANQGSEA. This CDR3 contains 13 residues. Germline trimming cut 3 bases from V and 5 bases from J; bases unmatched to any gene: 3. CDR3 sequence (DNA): TGCAGCGTTGACTTAGCGGGAGTAGATACGCAGTATTTT. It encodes CSVDLAGVDTQYF.

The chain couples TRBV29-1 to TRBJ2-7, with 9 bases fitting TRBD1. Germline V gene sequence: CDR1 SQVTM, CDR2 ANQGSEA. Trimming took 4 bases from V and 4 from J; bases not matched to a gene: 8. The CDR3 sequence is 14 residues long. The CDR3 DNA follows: TGCAGCGTTGTATTGACGGACAGGGGTTACGAGCAGTACTTC. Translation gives CSVVLTDRGYEQYF.

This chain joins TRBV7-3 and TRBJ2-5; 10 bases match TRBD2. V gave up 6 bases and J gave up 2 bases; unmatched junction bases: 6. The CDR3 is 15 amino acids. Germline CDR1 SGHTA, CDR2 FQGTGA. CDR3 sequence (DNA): TGTGCCAGCAGACCCGGACTAGCGGATCAAGAGACCCAGTACTTC. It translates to CASRPGLADQETQYF.

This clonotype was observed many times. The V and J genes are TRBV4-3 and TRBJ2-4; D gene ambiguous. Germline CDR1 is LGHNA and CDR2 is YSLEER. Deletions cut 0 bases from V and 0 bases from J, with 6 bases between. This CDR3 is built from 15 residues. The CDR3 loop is CASSQEPLAKNIQYF. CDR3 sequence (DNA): TGCGCCAGCAGCCAAGAACCCCTAGCCAAAAACATTCAGTACTTC.

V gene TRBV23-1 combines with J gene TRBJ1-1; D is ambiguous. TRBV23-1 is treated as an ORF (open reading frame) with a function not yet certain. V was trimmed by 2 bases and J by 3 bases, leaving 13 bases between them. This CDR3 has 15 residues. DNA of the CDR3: TGCGCCAGCAGTCAAGAGGGAGAGGGATACACTGAAGCTTTCTTT. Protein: CASSQEGEGYTEAFF.

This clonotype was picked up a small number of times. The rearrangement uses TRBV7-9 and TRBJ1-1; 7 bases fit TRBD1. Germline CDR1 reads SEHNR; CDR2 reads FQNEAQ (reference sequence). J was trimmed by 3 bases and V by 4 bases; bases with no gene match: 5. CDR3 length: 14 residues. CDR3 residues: CASSSKDRYTEAFF. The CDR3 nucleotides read TGTGCCAGCAGCTCGAAGGACAGGTACACTGAAGCTTTCTTT. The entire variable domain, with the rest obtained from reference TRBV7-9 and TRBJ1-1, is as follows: DTGVSQNPRHKITKRGQNVTFRCDPISEHNRLYWYRQTLGQGPEFLTYFQNEAQLEKSRLLSDRFSAERPKGSFSTLEIQRTEQGDSAMYLCASSSKDRYTEAFFGQGTRLTVV.

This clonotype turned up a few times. CDR3 residues: CASSKRQLQETQYF. In DNA form, the CDR3 reads TGCGCCAGCAGCAAACGACAGCTCCAAGAGACCCAGTACTTC. This chain connects TRBV5-1 to TRBJ2-5, with D possibly TRBD1 on 5 matching bases. V gave up 4 bases and J gave up 1 base, with 11 bases separating them. The CDR3 consists of 14 residues. Germline CDR1 and CDR2: SGHRS and YFSETQ.

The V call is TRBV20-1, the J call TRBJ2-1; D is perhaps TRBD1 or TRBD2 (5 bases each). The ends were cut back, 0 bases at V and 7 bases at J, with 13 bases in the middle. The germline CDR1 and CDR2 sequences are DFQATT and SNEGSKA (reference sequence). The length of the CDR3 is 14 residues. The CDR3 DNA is TGCAGTGCTAGAGATCCCAGGGAGAAGAATGAGCAGTTCTTC. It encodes CSARDPREKNEQFF.

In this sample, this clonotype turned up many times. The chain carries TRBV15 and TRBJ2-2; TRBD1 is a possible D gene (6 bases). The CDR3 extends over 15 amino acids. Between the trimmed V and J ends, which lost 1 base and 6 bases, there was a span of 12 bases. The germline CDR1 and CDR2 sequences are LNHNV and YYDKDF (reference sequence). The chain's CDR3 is CATSRGGPIAGELFF. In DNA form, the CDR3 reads TGTGCCACCAGCAGAGGGGGGCCCATCGCCGGGGAGCTGTTTTTT.

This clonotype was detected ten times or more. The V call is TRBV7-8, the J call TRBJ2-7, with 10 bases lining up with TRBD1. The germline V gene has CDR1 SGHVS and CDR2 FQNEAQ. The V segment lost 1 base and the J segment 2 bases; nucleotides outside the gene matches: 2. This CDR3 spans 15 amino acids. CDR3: CASSLEGTGAYEQYF. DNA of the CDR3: TGTGCCAGCAGCTTAGAAGGGACAGGGGCCTACGAGCAGTACTTC. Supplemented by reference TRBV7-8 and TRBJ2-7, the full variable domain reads GAGVSQSPRYKVAKRGQDVALRCDPISGHVSLFWYQQALGQGPEFLTYFQNEAQLDKSGLPSDRFFAERPEGSVSTLKIQRTQQEDSAVYLCASSLEGTGAYEQYFGPGTRLTVT.

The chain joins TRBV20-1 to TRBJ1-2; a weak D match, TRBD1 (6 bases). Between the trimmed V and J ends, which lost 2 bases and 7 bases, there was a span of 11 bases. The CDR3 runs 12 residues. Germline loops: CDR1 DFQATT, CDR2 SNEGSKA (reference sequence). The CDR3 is CSARTGAGGYTF. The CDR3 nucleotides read TGCAGTGCTAGAACGGGGGCGGGTGGCTACACCTTC.

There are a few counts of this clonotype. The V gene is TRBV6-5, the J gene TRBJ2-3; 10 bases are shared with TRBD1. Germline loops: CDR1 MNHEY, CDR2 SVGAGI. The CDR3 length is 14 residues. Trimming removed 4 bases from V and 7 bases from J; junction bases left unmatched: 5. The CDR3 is CASSFRDRGNTQYF. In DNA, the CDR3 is TGTGCCAGCAGTTTCCGGGACAGGGGTAATACGCAGTATTTT.

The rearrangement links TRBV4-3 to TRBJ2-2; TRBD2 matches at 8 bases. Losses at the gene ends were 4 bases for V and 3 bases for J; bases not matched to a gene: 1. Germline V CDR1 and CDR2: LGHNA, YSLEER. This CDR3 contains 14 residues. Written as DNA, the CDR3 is TGCGCCAGCAGCCCGGGGGGGCACACCGGGGAGCTGTTTTTT. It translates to CASSPGGHTGELFF.

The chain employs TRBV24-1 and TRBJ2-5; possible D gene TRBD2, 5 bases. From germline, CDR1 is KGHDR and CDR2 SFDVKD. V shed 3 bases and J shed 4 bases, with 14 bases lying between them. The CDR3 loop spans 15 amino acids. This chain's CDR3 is CATSDPTGSGETQYF. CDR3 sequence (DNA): TGTGCCACCAGTGATCCCACGGGGTCAGGAGAGACCCAGTACTTC.

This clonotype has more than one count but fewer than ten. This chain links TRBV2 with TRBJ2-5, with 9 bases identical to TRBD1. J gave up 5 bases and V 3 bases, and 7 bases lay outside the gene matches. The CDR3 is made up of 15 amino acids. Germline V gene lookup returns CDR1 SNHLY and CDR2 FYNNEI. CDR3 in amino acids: CASSEEGQGEETQYF. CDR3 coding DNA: TGTGCCAGCAGTGAGGAGGGACAGGGTGAGGAGACCCAGTACTTC.

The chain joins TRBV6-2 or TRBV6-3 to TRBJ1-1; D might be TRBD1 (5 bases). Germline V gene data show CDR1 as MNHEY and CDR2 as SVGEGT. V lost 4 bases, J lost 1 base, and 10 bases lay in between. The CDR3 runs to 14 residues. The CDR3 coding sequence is TGTGCCAGCAGTTTGTCAGGGAAGAACACTGAAGCTTTCTTT. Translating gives CASSLSGKNTEAFF.

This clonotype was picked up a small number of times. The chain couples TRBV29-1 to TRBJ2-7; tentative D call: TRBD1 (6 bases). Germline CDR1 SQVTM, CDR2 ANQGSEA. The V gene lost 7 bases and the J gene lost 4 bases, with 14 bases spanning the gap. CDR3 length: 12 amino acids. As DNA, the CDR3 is TGCAGCGCAACAACAGGGTCGTACGAGCAGTACTTC. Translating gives CSATTGSYEQYF.

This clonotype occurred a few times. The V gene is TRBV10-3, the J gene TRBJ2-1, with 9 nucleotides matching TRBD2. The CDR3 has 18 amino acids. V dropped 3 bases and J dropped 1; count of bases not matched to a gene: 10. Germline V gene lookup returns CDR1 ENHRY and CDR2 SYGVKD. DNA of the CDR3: TGTGCCATCAGTGATGCCGATAGCGGGAGCGGGTCCTACAATGAGCAGTTCTTC. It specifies CAISDADSGSGSYNEQFF.

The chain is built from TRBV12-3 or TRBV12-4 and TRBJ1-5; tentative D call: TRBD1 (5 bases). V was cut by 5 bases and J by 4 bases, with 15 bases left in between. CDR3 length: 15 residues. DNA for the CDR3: TGTGCCAGCAGTCCTTCTGGGGGTAGGAATCAGCCCCAGCATTTT. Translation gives CASSPSGGRNQPQHF.

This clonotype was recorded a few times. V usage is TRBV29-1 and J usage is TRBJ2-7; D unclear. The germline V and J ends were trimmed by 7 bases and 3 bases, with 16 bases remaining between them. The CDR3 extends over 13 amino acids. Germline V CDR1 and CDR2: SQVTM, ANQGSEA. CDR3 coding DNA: TGCAGCGATGTAATAGGGCAGGACTACGAGCAGTACTTC. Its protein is CSDVIGQDYEQYF.

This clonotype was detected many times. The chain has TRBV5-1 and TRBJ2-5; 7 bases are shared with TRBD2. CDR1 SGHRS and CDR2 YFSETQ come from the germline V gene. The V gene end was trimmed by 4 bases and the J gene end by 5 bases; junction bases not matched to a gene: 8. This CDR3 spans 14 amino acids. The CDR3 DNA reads TGCGCCAGCAGCAGGGGACTATTAGGCGAGACCCAGTACTTC. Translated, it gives CASSRGLLGETQYF.

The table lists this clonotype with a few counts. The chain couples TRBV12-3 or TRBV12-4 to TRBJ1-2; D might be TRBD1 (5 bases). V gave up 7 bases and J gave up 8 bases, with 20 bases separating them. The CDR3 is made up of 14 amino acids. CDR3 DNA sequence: TGTGCCAGCACCCGTACGGGGGGGGTGGAGGGCTACACCTTC. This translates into CASTRTGGVEGYTF.

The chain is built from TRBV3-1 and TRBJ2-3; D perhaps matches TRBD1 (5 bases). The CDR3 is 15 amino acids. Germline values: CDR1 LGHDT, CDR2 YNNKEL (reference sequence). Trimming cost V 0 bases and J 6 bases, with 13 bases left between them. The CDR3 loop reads CASSQDRGPGDTQYF. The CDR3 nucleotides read TGTGCCAGCAGCCAAGATAGGGGCCCGGGTGATACGCAGTATTTT.

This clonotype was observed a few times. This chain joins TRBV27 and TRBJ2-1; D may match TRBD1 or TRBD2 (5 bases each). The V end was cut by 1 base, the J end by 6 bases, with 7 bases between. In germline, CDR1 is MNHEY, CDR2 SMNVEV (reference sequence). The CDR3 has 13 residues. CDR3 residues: CASSLWGPNEQFF. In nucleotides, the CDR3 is TGTGCCAGCAGTTTATGGGGACCCAATGAGCAGTTCTTC.

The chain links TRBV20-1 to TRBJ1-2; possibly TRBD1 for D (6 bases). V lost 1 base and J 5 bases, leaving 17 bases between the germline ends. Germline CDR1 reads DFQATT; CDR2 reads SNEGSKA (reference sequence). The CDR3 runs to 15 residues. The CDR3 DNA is TGCAGTGCTAGAGCTTTACAGGGAGGAGGGTATGGCTACACCTTC. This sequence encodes CSARALQGGGYGYTF.

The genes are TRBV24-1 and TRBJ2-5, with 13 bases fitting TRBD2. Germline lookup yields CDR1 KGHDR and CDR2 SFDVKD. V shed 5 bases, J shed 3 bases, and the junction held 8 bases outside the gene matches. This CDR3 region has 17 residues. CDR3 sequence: CATSAKLAGGKKETQYF. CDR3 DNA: TGTGCCACCAGTGCTAAACTAGCGGGGGGGAAAAAAGAGACCCAGTACTTC.

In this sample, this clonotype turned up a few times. The CDR3 region has the DNA TGCGCCAGCAGCTTTGGGACAGGGCCTGGCTACACCTTC. Translated, it gives CASSFGTGPGYTF. The rearrangement links TRBV5-1 to TRBJ1-2, with 9 positions matching TRBD1. The V gene's germline CDR1 is SGHRS and CDR2 YFSETQ. The junction had 3 bases not matched to a gene; V was cut back by 2 bases and J by 7 bases. There are 13 residues in the CDR3. Filled out from reference TRBV5-1 and TRBJ1-2, the complete variable domain reads KAGVTQTPRYLIKTRGQQVTLSCSPISGHRSVSWYQQTPGQGLQFLFEYFSETQRNKGNFPGRFSGRQFSNSRSEMNVSTLELGDSALYLCASSFGTGPGYTFGSGTRLTVV.

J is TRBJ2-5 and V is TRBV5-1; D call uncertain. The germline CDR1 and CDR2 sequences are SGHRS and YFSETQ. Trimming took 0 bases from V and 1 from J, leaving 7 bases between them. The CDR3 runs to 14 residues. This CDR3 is CASSLANLQETQYF. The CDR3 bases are TGCGCCAGCAGCTTGGCAAACCTCCAAGAGACCCAGTACTTC.

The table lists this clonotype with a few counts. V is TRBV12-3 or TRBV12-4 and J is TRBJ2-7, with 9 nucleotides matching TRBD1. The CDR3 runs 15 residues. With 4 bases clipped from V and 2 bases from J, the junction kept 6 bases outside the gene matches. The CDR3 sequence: CASSSVTGGPYEQYF. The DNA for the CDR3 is TGTGCCAGCAGTTCGGTGACAGGGGGACCCTACGAGCAGTACTTC.